The present T cell receptor (beta chain) was sequenced within a study of cytomegalovirus exposure and HLA in healthy donors (dated by TCRdb to about 2017). Regarding the study in general: A later analysis indicated that the roughly 120 validation repertoires were generated on the platform also employed for the approximately 700 repertoires of the first cohort. A separate validation cohort of roughly 130 different subjects was used in addition to the roughly 720-subject first cohort. The study was designed to test whether signatures of past pathogen exposure could be identified by cataloging public T cell receptors. To predict cytomegalovirus infection status, the study combined high-throughput TCR immunosequencing, statistical association of individual TCRs with disease status, and machine learning.

Library construction relied on the immunoSEQ multiplex PCR assay. Turning to the authors' computational methods: A statistical classification framework was developed to diagnose cytomegalovirus status using the catalog of TCR beta chain sequences. TCRdb mirrors the immuneACCESS table, restricted to in-frame sequences. Some clones are absent from its copies; in checked studies, under half trace to an unresolved V gene, and the reason for the others is unknown. For V, J and clone size, that table is used; D and trimming come from the DNA. The sample has 200,000 or so clones on record, 75% to 90% of them singletons. Around 6.7% of the sample belongs to the ten largest clones. Donors formed part of the validation cohort, which comprised over a hundred subjects and was distinct from the first cohort of several hundred subjects. V is cut by 0 bases and J by 2 bases, and the space between the germline ends is 9 bases. Counted from cysteine to phenylalanine, this CDR3 has 14 amino acids. Only the CDR3 part of the read is kept: 42 bases, read in frame from the first base. In the germline V gene (reference sequence), CDR1 corresponds to SGHNT and CDR2 to YYREEE.

On this clone itself: Its antigen target is currently unknown. Per-base quality was not reported, and no clone a single base away is much larger than it.

The paper's findings and limits, for the study overall: Across donors, most TCR sequences were observed very rarely, whereas some public TCRs were present in many individuals. Of the cluster scores, roughly 95% were above 0 in a later analysis, which found that TCRs clustered in the first cohort also tended to co-occur in the 95 to 150 validation repertoires. The classifier was reported to diagnose cytomegalovirus status with high specificity and sensitivity in both the original and validation cohorts. The study listed 150 to 200 TCR beta chains as associated with cytomegalovirus. It was suggested by the authors that the approach could potentially be generalized to other disease states and immunological phenotypes. A later analysis lacked HLA typing for the validation cohort, so it scored co-occurrence in that cohort across all 110 or so repertoires. Three of the identified cytomegalovirus-associated TCR beta chains were confirmed in vitro to be specific for cytomegalovirus antigens.

The chain couples TRBV5-4 to TRBJ2-7; tentative D gene TRBD1, with 6 bases matching. This TCR derives from a man aged 18 to 29 in good health and CMV-seropositive. The sequenced material came from PBMCs. For the CDR3, the sequence is CASSLETGAYEQYF. The bases are TGTGCCAGCAGCTTGGAGACAGGAGCCTACGAGCAGTACTTC.